This T cell receptor (beta chain) was captured in a study of sequential checkpoint blockade in melanoma. Overall study context: Arm A got nivolumab then ipilimumab; arm B the reverse, 1:1.

Documented treatment: randomized to nivolumab then ipilimumab (arm A) or the reverse (arm B). No patient had prior DNA-damaging chemotherapy. This clone is deemed medium-sized. This sample includes further DNA sequences coding for the same CDR3. From germline, CDR1 is LNHDA and CDR2 SQIVND (reference sequence). V trimming: 4 bases; J trimming: 4 bases; junction bases outside the gene matches: 1. The CDR3 covers 15 residues. Assay: immunoSEQ multiplex PCR; the TCRdb copy retains only in-frame clones and omits some. The sample has over 9,500 clones, 75% to 80% seen once. This specimen was CD8+ T cells sorted from blood (inferred from file names), taken from a patient given nivolumab and ipilimumab in sequence. The sequence derives from a human donor with melanoma. The V and J genes are TRBV19 and TRBJ2-1; TRBD2 matches at 13 bases. CDR3 residues: CASSRTSGSYNEQFF. The CDR3 DNA follows: TGTGCCAGTAGTAGGACTAGCGGGAGTTACAATGAGCAGTTCTTC.